This T cell receptor beta chain comes out of a study of blood T cell repertoires in COVID-19 (dated by TCRdb to 2018 to 2021). Regarding the study in general: The collaborator samples originated in the United States, Italy and Spain and spanned the acute and convalescent phases of COVID-19. The prospective study material was composed of cDNA or gDNA derived from T cells, B-cell-depleted T cells, or PBMCs. Deeply sampled blood TCRbeta repertoires from subjects exposed to, actively infected with, or recovered from COVID-19 were included in the dataset. The repertoires were made available in a free public database intended to serve as a resource for research on the immune response to SARS-CoV-2. Samples were obtained from the ongoing ImmuneRACE study (first 160 participants) and from 1,254 subjects provided by 6 global collaborators. The sample metadata nearly always contained a de-identified subject ID, COVID-19 status, age in years and sex. Where HLA class I and class II types were available, the types were taken from metadata supplied by the sample provider, not from assay-based typing.

Concerning this clone: Its antigen is not yet known. Base qualities were left out, and no much larger clone turns up one base away.

The immunoSEQ Assay, a bias-controlled multiplex PCR, was used to amplify TCRbeta CDR3 regions from genomic DNA. The published analysis was carried out like this. Within the assay, amplification of reference gene primers was used to estimate how many nucleated cells each sample contained. Sequence reads were collapsed and filtered to measure the absolute abundance of every unique TCRbeta CDR3 rearrangement. For each sample, productive Simpson clonality was calculated as the square root of Simpson's diversity index across productive rearrangements. Held by TCRdb, this immuneACCESS table contains in-frame sequences only and omits some clones. Under half of the omission traces to an unresolved V gene where checked; the cause of the rest is unknown. V and J calls and clone size are as listed in that table; D and trimming were resolved from the DNA. The sample table records a few hundred thousand clones; 80% to 90% of these occur just once. Roughly 1.7% of the sample goes to the ten largest clones.

In the germline V gene, CDR1 corresponds to SNHLY and CDR2 to FYNNEI. The CDR3 sequence holds 13 residues, the cysteine and phenylalanine included. The CDR3 DNA has 39 bases and is translated from base 1. Trimming takes 7 bases off V and 6 bases off J; junction bases not matched to a gene: 6. The investigation overall reported the following: Clinical and demographic metadata were provided uncurated, with the amount varying by source and participant.

Enrolling through a virtual design, the prospective study's participants ranged in age from about 18 to 89 years and lived across some 23 United States geographic areas. To assign participants to cohorts, the prospective study relied on clinical history that participants themselves reported in a screening survey and a study questionnaire. Recovered participants in ImmuneRACE Cohort 3 were defined by two consecutive negative NP/OP PCR tests, clearance by a healthcare professional, or resolution of symptoms. In the prospective study, whole blood, serum and a nasopharyngeal or oropharyngeal swab were collected from each participant by mobile phlebotomists. Participants in the prospective study had the option to provide additional blood draws and questionnaires over an approximately 2-month period. Before DNA extraction, blood samples from the prospective study were shipped at room temperature or frozen.

The sequence was collected from a middle-aged man who had recovered from COVID-19. Specimen: PBMCs or T cells enriched from blood (not recorded which). The chain was built from TRBV2 and TRBJ2-7, with TRBD2 identical over 10 junction bases. In nucleotide form, the sequence is TGTGCCAGCAAGGCAGCGGGGGGGCCCGAGCAGTACTTC. It codes for CASKAAGGPEQYF.